This T cell receptor (beta chain) was captured in a study of Ad26.COV2.S vaccination and SARS-CoV-2 variants. Here immunoSEQ multiplex PCR was the method, and the copy in TCRdb shows in-frame clones only, minus some. The sample holds 300,000 to 400,000 clones, about 91% seen once. Study conclusions and caveats: Similar non-spike TCR breadth was seen in vaccine and placebo recipients. The TCR breadth and depth analyses may have understated or missed part of the total T cell responses.

The CDR3 sequence is 17 residues long. Concerning this clone: The antigen remains undetermined.

The receptor was isolated from a human donor who had recovered from COVID-19. The chain links TRBV21-1 to TRBJ2-1; TRBD1 is the table's D call and was not checked against the DNA. TRBV21-1 is assigned pseudogene status. The sequenced sample was peripheral blood, obtained after recovery from COVID-19. The CDR3 DNA sequence: TGTGCCAGCAGCAAAGTCGACAGGGGAAACTGCTACAATGAGCAGTTCTTC. The encoded protein is CASSKVDRGNCYNEQFF.